This T cell receptor (beta chain) was sequenced in a study of spatial heterogeneity in lung cancer. The overall study: There were consistently more beta-chain sequences detected than alpha-chain sequences.

In its sample, this clonotype was seen a few times. As to time point: blood at routine non-recurrence follow-up after resection. Whole RNA from tumor, nontumor lung or frozen PBMC was sequenced unsorted. The V and J ends lost 5 bases and 0 bases, in that order; junction bases with no gene match: 7. The CDR3 contains 16 residues. Germline assignment: CDR1 DFQATT and CDR2 SNEGSKA (reference sequence). TCRdb passed the 5' RACE reads through MiXCR, listing each CDR3 protein once. The sample yields 110,000 or so distinct CDR3 sequences, approximately 10% seen once. This sequence originates from a female donor with early-stage non-small cell lung cancer. The genes are TRBV20-1 and TRBJ2-6; TRBD1 aligns across 7 bases. Source: PBMCs, taken at follow-up. CDR3 sequence reads: CSAGQAQNSGANVLTF. The CDR3 DNA sequence: TGCAGTGCTGGACAGGCTCAAAACTCTGGGGCCAACGTCCTGACTTTC.